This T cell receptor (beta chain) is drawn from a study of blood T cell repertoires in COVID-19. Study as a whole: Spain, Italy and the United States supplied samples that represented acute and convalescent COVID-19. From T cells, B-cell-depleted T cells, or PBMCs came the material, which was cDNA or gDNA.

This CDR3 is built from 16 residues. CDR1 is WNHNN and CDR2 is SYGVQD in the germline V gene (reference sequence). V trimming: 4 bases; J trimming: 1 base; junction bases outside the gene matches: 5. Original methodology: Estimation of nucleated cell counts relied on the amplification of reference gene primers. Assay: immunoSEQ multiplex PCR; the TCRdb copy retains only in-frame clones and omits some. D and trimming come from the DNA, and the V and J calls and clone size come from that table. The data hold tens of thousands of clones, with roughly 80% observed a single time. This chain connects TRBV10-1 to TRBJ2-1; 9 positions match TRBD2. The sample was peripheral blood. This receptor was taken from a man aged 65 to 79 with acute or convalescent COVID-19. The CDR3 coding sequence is TGCGCCAGCAGTGGCGAAAGCGGGGGGTCCTACAATGAGCAGTTCTTC. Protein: CASSGESGGSYNEQFF.